This TCR beta chain was recovered during a study of blood T cell repertoires in COVID-19. Clones were sequenced by immunoSEQ multiplex PCR, and TCRdb holds only the in-frame ones, with some missing. The repertoire holds under 35,000 clones, with approximately 80% as singletons. Germline values: CDR1 SEHNR, CDR2 FQNEAQ (reference sequence). Trimming took 1 base from V and 7 from J; bases not matched to a gene: 12. CDR3 length equals 18 residues. The sequence was obtained from a man between 70 and 80 years old with active COVID-19. This chain connects TRBV7-9 to TRBJ1-6, with 8 bases fitting TRBD1. Sequencing was performed on peripheral blood. DNA of the CDR3: TGTGCCAGCAGCTTAGGGGGGTACGGACAGGGTGCCAATTCACCCCTCCACTTT. The encoded protein is CASSLGGYGQGANSPLHF. Supplemented by reference TRBV7-9 and TRBJ1-6, the full variable domain reads DTGVSQNPRHKITKRGQNVTFRCDPISEHNRLYWYRQTLGQGPEFLTYFQNEAQLEKSRLLSDRFSAERPKGSFSTLEIQRTEQGDSAMYLCASSLGGYGQGANSPLHFGNGTRLTVT.